The clone carrying this T cell receptor beta chain came up a few times. Its target is not known. CDR3 length: 17 residues. Per the germline V gene, CDR1 is MNHEY and CDR2 is SMNVEV (reference sequence). Trimming removed 6 bases from V and 0 bases from J, with 18 bases in between. Template material for amplifying TCR beta CDR3 regions consisted of RNA transcripts. Using the HTBI primer set, a first-round RT-PCR was run on the TCR CDR3. TCRdb processed the multiplex PCR reads anew with MiXCR; each CDR3 protein has one entry. The sample yields approximately 430,000 distinct CDR3 sequences, approximately 14% seen once. The data belong to a study of T cells in Graves' hyperthyroidism and ophthalmopathy. General study results and limits: Most thyroid clonotypes with frequency above 0.001 were detected in blood.

Patients were excluded because of uncontrolled infection, other autoimmune disease, pregnancy or lactation. Together with thyroid ultrasound, orbital computed tomography, serum thyroxine and TRAb, clinical symptoms were used for diagnoses. PBMCs were derived from about 9.1 ml fresh peripheral blood. The TCR originated in a woman between 18 and 29 years old with Graves' hyperthyroidism. The sequenced sample was blood. The V and J genes are TRBV27 and TRBJ2-1; D possibly matches TRBD1 or TRBD2 (5 bases each). The CDR3: CASRGEAAQTSYNEQFF. CDR3 in DNA: TGTGCCAGCAGGGGGGAAGCGGCCCAAACCTCCTACAATGAGCAGTTCTTC.